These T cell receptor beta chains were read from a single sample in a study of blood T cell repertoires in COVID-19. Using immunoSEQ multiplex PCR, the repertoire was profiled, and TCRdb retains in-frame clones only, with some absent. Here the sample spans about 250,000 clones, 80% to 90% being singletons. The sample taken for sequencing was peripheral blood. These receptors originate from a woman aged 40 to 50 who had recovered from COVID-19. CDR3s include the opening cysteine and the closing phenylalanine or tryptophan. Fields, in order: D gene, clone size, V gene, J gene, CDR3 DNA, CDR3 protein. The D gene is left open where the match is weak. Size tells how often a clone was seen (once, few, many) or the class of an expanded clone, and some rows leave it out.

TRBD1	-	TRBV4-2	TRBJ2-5	TGTGCCAGCAGCCAAGAGGCCAGGGGGTCACAAGAGACCCAGTACTTC	CASSQEARGSQETQYF
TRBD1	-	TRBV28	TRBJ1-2	TGTGCCAGCAGCTTACAGGGGACCTATGGCTACACCTTC	CASSLQGTYGYTF
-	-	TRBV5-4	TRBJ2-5	TGTGCCAGCAGTCCGGATCAGGGGTCCCTCGAGACCCAGTACTTC	CASSPDQGSLETQYF
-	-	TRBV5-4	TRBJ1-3	TGTGCCAGCAGTCTGGGCTACTCTGGAAACACCATATATTTT	CASSLGYSGNTIYF
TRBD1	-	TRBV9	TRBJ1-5	TGTGCCAGCAGCGTAGAGGGGGCCGGTCAGCCCCAGCATTTT	CASSVEGAGQPQHF
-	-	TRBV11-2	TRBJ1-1	TGTGCCAGCAGCTCCCGTGAGGGTGTGGGAATTGCTGAAGCTTTCTTT	CASSSREGVGIAEAFF
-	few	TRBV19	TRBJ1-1	TGTGCCAGTAGTATAGGGGTCGACAATTCTGAAGCTTTCTTT	CASSIGVDNSEAFF
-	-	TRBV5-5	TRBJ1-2	TGTGCCAGCAGCTTACTCTATGGCTACACCTTC	CASSLLYGYTF
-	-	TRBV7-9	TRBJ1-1	TGTGCCAGCAGCTCAAACAGGGCCACTGAAGCTTTCTTT	CASSSNRATEAFF
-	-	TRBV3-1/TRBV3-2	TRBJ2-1	TGTGCCAGCAGCCAAGGCAACAGTCCCAATGAGCAGTTCTTC	CASSQGNSPNEQFF
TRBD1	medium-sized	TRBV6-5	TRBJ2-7	TGTGCCAGCAGTAAGGACAGGGCCCGCGAGCAGTACTTC	CASSKDRAREQYF
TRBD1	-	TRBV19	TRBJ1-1	TGTGCCAGTAGTATGACGTGGGACAGGGGGCGAAGGGGCACTGAAGCTTTCTTT	CASSMTWDRGRRGTEAFF
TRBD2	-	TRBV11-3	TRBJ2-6	TGTGCCAGCAGCTTAGACCGTTGGCGGGAGAGAGAGACTGGGGCCAACGTCCTGACTTTC	CASSLDRWRERETGANVLTF
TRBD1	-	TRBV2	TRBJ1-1	TGTGCCAGCAGGACCGACAGGGGAGGCACTGAAGCTTTCTTT	CASRTDRGGTEAFF
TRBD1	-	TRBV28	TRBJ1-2	TGTGCCAGCAGTAGACAGGGGGCCTATGGCTACACCTTC	CASSRQGAYGYTF
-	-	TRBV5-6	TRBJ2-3	TGTGCCAGCCGGGGAGTCCCCCCAGATACGCAGTATTTT	CASRGVPPDTQYF
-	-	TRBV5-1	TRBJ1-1	TGCGCCAGCAGCTTGGCAGGCCACATGAACACTGAAGCTTTCTTT	CASSLAGHMNTEAFF
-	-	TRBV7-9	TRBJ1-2	TGTGCCAGCAGCTTAACGGGGGACTTGAGCTACACCTTC	CASSLTGDLSYTF
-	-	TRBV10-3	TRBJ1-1	TGTGCCATCAAGCGGGGAATGAACACTGAAGCTTTCTTT	CAIKRGMNTEAFF
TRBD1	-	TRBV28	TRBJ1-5	TGTGCCAGCAGCCCCGGGGTTGGGACAGACAATCAGCCCCAGCATTTT	CASSPGVGTDNQPQHF
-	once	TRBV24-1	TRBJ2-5	TGTGCCAGGGAGACCAAAACCAATGGGGAGACCCAGTACTTC	CARETKTNGETQYF
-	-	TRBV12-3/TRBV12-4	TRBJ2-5	TGTGCCAGCAGCATCCAAGAGACCCAGTACTTC	CASSIQETQYF
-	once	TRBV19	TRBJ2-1	TGTGCCAGTAGTATCGAACTAGTCAGGGGCAATGAGCAGTTCTTC	CASSIELVRGNEQFF
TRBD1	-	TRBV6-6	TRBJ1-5	TGTGCCAGCAGTTACTCGGCAGGGGGACAGCCCCAGCATTTT	CASSYSAGGQPQHF